The sequence of this T cell receptor (beta chain) was determined in a study of cytomegalovirus exposure and HLA in healthy donors. General study points: Associated with cytomegalovirus, according to the listing, were 170 or so TCR beta chains.

This clone came up once. As yet, its antigen is unknown. The CDR3 runs to 16 residues. V was clipped by 0 bases and J by 6 bases; unmatched bases: 8. CDR1 is KGHSH and CDR2 is LQKENI in the germline V gene. Vbeta (60) and Jbeta (13) primers were used in the PCR. The assay was immunoSEQ multiplex PCR, and TCRdb's table has in-frame clones only and misses some. The sample carries about 160,000 clones, over 60% recorded once. The clonotype comes from a woman in her forties or fifties in good health and CMV-seropositive. Material for sequencing was PBMCs. The chain couples TRBV18 to TRBJ2-1; 7 nucleotides line up with TRBD1. The CDR3: CASSPPSGGRGNEQFF. CDR3 DNA sequence: TGTGCCAGCTCACCACCCTCAGGGGGACGTGGCAATGAGCAGTTCTTC.